A selection of T cell receptor beta chains follows, all from one sample in a study of CD4 T cells in relation to SARS-CoV-2 and coronaviruses. The table came from immunoSEQ multiplex PCR; TCRdb's copy has only in-frame clones and leaves some out. This sample carries roughly 30,000 clones, approximately 76% of them seen once, and the ten largest clones take 14% to 15%. The antigens for these receptors are not known. The sample consisted of CD4+ T cells from PBMCs, cultured in vitro. The receptors stem from a human donor in good health. The CDR3 runs from the conserved cysteine through the conserved F or W. Fields, in order: J gene, V gene, clone size, D gene, CDR3 DNA, CDR3 protein. D genes are given only for firm matches. Clone size is not always given. Where it is, it says once, few, many or a class for expanded clones.

J: TRBJ2-1
V: TRBV18
size: NA
D: NA
DNA: TGTGCCAGCTCCCCTCGAGTAGCGGATTACAATGAGCAGTTCTTC
CDR3: CASSPRVADYNEQFF

J: TRBJ1-2
V: TRBV18
size: NA
D: TRBD1
DNA: TGTGCCAGCTCACCGATGCGACAGGGCGGGCTTAACTATGGCTACACCTTC
CDR3: CASSPMRQGGLNYGYTF

J: TRBJ1-4
V: TRBV4-3
size: NA
D: NA
DNA: TGCGCCAGCAGCCAAGAAGCCTCGACAGGTTCATATGGGGGGCTGTTTTTT
CDR3: CASSQEASTGSYGGLFF

J: TRBJ2-7
V: TRBV6-5
size: NA
D: NA
DNA: TGTGCCAGCAGCCCCGGACTCGCCAGCATCTACGAGCAGTACTTC
CDR3: CASSPGLASIYEQYF

J: TRBJ1-5
V: TRBV29-1
size: NA
D: NA
DNA: TGCAGCGTTGTGGAGGGTATAGGTCTCCAGCCCCAGCATTTT
CDR3: CSVVEGIGLQPQHF

J: TRBJ2-7
V: TRBV19
size: NA
D: TRBD2
DNA: TGTGCCAGTAGTACGGCGGGCAGAACTAGCGGGGGATCCTACGAGCAGTACTTC
CDR3: CASSTAGRTSGGSYEQYF

J: TRBJ2-2
V: TRBV11-3
size: few
D: NA
DNA: TGTGCCAGCAGCCCCGGACGGAGCACCGGGGAGCTGTTTTTT
CDR3: CASSPGRSTGELFF

J: TRBJ1-5
V: TRBV5-1
size: NA
D: NA
DNA: TGCGCCAGCAGCTTGACCGGCAATCAGCCCCAGCATTTT
CDR3: CASSLTGNQPQHF

J: TRBJ2-3
V: TRBV3-1/TRBV3-2
size: NA
D: NA
DNA: TGTGCCAGCAGCCAAGGGCCTCAGACGCAGTATTTT
CDR3: CASSQGPQTQYF

J: TRBJ1-1
V: TRBV19
size: once
D: TRBD1
DNA: TGTGCCAGTAGTCCCCTGACAGGGGAGAGGGGCACTGAAGCTTTCTTT
CDR3: CASSPLTGERGTEAFF

J: TRBJ2-1
V: TRBV6-6
size: NA
D: TRBD2
DNA: TGTGCCAGCAGTCCCCCCGAGAAGCGGGAGAGCGGATACCCGTACAATGAGCAGTTCTTC
CDR3: CASSPPEKRESGYPYNEQFF

J: TRBJ1-1
V: TRBV2
size: NA
D: TRBD1
DNA: TGTGCCAGCAGCCCCCGGACAGGAGATTCTGAAGCTTTCTTT
CDR3: CASSPRTGDSEAFF

J: TRBJ2-4
V: TRBV28
size: NA
D: NA
DNA: TGTGCCAGCAGTTTAGATCCACGGGGCTGGGGAAACATTCAGTACTTC
CDR3: CASSLDPRGWGNIQYF

J: TRBJ1-3
V: TRBV2
size: NA
D: NA
DNA: TGTGCCAGCAGGGGGGGGCACTCTGGAAACACCATATATTTT
CDR3: CASRGGHSGNTIYF

J: TRBJ2-1
V: TRBV7-3
size: NA
D: TRBD2
DNA: TGTGCCAGCAGCTTAACAGGACTAGCGGGAGGTATCAATGAGCAGTTCTTC
CDR3: CASSLTGLAGGINEQFF

J: TRBJ2-5
V: TRBV3-1/TRBV3-2
size: NA
D: TRBD2
DNA: TGTGCCAGCAGGCTTGGTGGGCTAGCGGGTGGGGAGACCCAGTACTTC
CDR3: CASRLGGLAGGETQYF

J: TRBJ2-2
V: TRBV6-4
size: NA
D: TRBD1
DNA: TGTGCCCCCGGGACAGGGGGAGCCGGGGAGCTGTTTTTT
CDR3: CAPGTGGAGELFF

J: TRBJ2-1
V: TRBV6-5
size: NA
D: NA
DNA: TGTGCCAGCTTCCAGGGGAATGAGCAGTTCTTC
CDR3: CASFQGNEQFF

J: TRBJ2-7
V: TRBV7-8
size: NA
D: TRBD1
DNA: TGTGCCAGCAGCCCCCGACAGGGATTCTACGAGCAGTACTTC
CDR3: CASSPRQGFYEQYF

J: TRBJ2-7
V: TRBV7-2
size: once
D: TRBD2
DNA: TGTGCCAGCAGCTTAGAGCTAGCGGGGGGCCTGGAGCAGTACTTC
CDR3: CASSLELAGGLEQYF

J: TRBJ2-1
V: TRBV9
size: once
D: TRBD2
DNA: TGTGCCAGCAGCGTCAGACTAGCGGGAAGCTCCTACAATGAGCAGTTCTTC
CDR3: CASSVRLAGSSYNEQFF

J: TRBJ1-3
V: TRBV7-2
size: NA
D: NA
DNA: TGTGCCAGCAGCTTAGACCCGGGGCCGAGCTCTGGAAACACCATATATTTT
CDR3: CASSLDPGPSSGNTIYF

J: TRBJ2-6
V: TRBV5-1
size: NA
D: NA
DNA: TGCGCCAGCAGCTTGGATGGGGCCAACGTCCTGACTTTC
CDR3: CASSLDGANVLTF

J: TRBJ2-3
V: TRBV7-2
size: NA
D: NA
DNA: TGTGCCAGCATATCAGGGAGTGGGCCCGATACGCAGTATTTT
CDR3: CASISGSGPDTQYF

J: TRBJ2-3
V: TRBV6-2/TRBV6-3
size: NA
D: TRBD2
DNA: TGTGCCAGCAGTTACTCAGCGGGGTCCGCAGATACGCAGTATTTT
CDR3: CASSYSAGSADTQYF

J: TRBJ2-3
V: TRBV6-5
size: NA
D: TRBD1
DNA: TGTGCCAGCAGTTACGCCGGACAGGGGCGGGTAGATACGCAGTATTTT
CDR3: CASSYAGQGRVDTQYF

J: TRBJ2-2
V: TRBV19
size: NA
D: NA
DNA: TGTGCCAGTACCCCGTTTGGAATAGCGTCGAACACCGGGGAGCTGTTTTTT
CDR3: CASTPFGIASNTGELFF

J: TRBJ1-4
V: TRBV7-9
size: NA
D: NA
DNA: TGTGCCAGCAGCTTATGGGGGGGGGATGAAAAACTGTTTTTT
CDR3: CASSLWGGDEKLFF

J: TRBJ1-1
V: TRBV30
size: NA
D: NA
DNA: TGTGCCTGGGATCTTCGAACGGGTGAAGCTTTCTTT
CDR3: CAWDLRTGEAFF

J: TRBJ2-7
V: TRBV6-5
size: NA
D: NA
DNA: TGTGCCAGCAGTTACTCAGCCATGGGTGTCTACGAGCAGTACTTC
CDR3: CASSYSAMGVYEQYF

J: TRBJ2-1
V: TRBV2
size: NA
D: NA
DNA: TGTGCCAGCAGTCTAATTTCGAACAATGAGCAGTTCTTC
CDR3: CASSLISNNEQFF

J: TRBJ2-3
V: TRBV12-3/TRBV12-4
size: NA
D: NA
DNA: TGTGCCAGCAGTCATATAGATACGCAGTATTTT
CDR3: CASSHIDTQYF

J: TRBJ2-1
V: TRBV11-1
size: NA
D: TRBD2
DNA: TGTGCCAGCAGCTTAGCCACCCTGGGGAGGGGAACCTTCTTC
CDR3: CASSLATLGRGTFF

J: TRBJ1-2
V: TRBV2
size: few
D: NA
DNA: TGTGCCAGCAGTGACCAGGATGGGGTCTATGGCTACACCTTC
CDR3: CASSDQDGVYGYTF

J: TRBJ2-7
V: TRBV20-1
size: NA
D: NA
DNA: TGCAGTGCTAGTTCAGGGCCCCTAAGCTCCTACGAGCAGTACTTC
CDR3: CSASSGPLSSYEQYF

J: TRBJ2-3
V: TRBV6-5
size: NA
D: NA
DNA: TGTGCCAGCAGATACACAGATACGCAGTATTTT
CDR3: CASRYTDTQYF

J: TRBJ2-7
V: TRBV5-4
size: NA
D: TRBD1
DNA: TGTGCCAGCAGGTTGACAGGGGGCCATACTTACGAGCAGTACTTC
CDR3: CASRLTGGHTYEQYF

J: TRBJ1-5
V: TRBV2
size: NA
D: NA
DNA: TGTGCCAGCAGGACAGGAAGGCAGGGCAATCAGCCCCAGCATTTT
CDR3: CASRTGRQGNQPQHF

J: TRBJ2-2
V: TRBV7-6
size: once
D: NA
DNA: TGTGCCAGCAGCCGAGGGTACGGGAACACCGGGGAGCTGTTTTTT
CDR3: CASSRGYGNTGELFF

J: TRBJ2-1
V: TRBV7-2
size: NA
D: NA
DNA: TGTGCCAGCAGAATTACGGGGGGCAGCTCCTACAATGAGCAGTTCTTC
CDR3: CASRITGGSSYNEQFF

J: TRBJ2-5
V: TRBV29-1
size: NA
D: NA
DNA: TGCAGCCCCGGGGGCTCAGGGGAGACCCAGTACTTC
CDR3: CSPGGSGETQYF

J: TRBJ2-3
V: TRBV27
size: NA
D: NA
DNA: TGTGCCAGTCTGAAAAGGGAGACAGATACGCAGTATTTT
CDR3: CASLKRETDTQYF

J: TRBJ1-2
V: TRBV7-3
size: NA
D: NA
DNA: TGTGCCAGCAGCTATAGGGGGGGGCAGGGCTACACCTTC
CDR3: CASSYRGGQGYTF

J: TRBJ1-1
V: TRBV6-5
size: NA
D: NA
DNA: TGTGCCAGCAGGACGGGGACGAACACTGAAGCTTTCTTT
CDR3: CASRTGTNTEAFF

J: TRBJ2-5
V: TRBV25-1
size: NA
D: TRBD1
DNA: TGTGCCAGCAGTGATGGACAGGGGGGAGAGACCCAGTACTTC
CDR3: CASSDGQGGETQYF

J: TRBJ2-3
V: TRBV24-1
size: NA
D: TRBD2
DNA: TGTGCCACCAGTGATACTGGTGTTAGCGGGGGCACAGATACGCAGTATTTT
CDR3: CATSDTGVSGGTDTQYF

J: TRBJ2-3
V: TRBV5-1
size: NA
D: TRBD2
DNA: TGCGCCAGCAGCCCCGTAACATATAGTAGCGGGGGGGCCGCAGATACGCAGTATTTT
CDR3: CASSPVTYSSGGAADTQYF

J: TRBJ2-2
V: TRBV6-5
size: NA
D: NA
DNA: TGTGCCAGTATGACCGGGAACACCGGGGAGCTGTTTTTT
CDR3: CASMTGNTGELFF

J: TRBJ1-3
V: TRBV19
size: NA
D: NA
DNA: TGTGCCACCAGGACCGGCGACTCTGGAAACACCATATATTTT
CDR3: CATRTGDSGNTIYF

J: TRBJ2-3
V: TRBV19
size: NA
D: NA
DNA: TGTGCCAGTAGTATAGGGGGAGTCGGGGCAGATACGCAGTATTTT
CDR3: CASSIGGVGADTQYF

J: TRBJ1-5
V: TRBV7-2
size: NA
D: NA
DNA: TGTGCCAGCAGCTTATCGAGCCTGGGCAATCAGCCCCAGCATTTT
CDR3: CASSLSSLGNQPQHF

J: TRBJ2-6
V: TRBV6-6
size: NA
D: NA
DNA: TGTGCCAGCAGGGGTGGAAGCACTGGGGCCAACGTCCTGACTTTC
CDR3: CASRGGSTGANVLTF